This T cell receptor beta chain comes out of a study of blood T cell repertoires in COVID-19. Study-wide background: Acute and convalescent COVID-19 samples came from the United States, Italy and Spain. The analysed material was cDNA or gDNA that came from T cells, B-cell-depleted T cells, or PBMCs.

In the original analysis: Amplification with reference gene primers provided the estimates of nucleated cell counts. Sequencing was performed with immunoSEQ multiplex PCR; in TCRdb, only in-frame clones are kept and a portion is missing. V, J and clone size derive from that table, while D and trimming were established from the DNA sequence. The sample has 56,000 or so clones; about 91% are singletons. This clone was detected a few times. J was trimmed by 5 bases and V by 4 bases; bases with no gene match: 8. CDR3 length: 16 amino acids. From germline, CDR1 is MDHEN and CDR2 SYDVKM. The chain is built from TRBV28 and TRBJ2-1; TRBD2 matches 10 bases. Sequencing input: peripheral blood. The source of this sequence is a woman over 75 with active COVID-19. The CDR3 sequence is CASSSPAGGTNNEQFF. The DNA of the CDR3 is TGTGCCAGCAGTTCACCAGCGGGGGGGACGAACAATGAGCAGTTCTTC.